The TCR beta chain described here comes from a study of T cell responses to AZD1222 COVID-19 vaccine. General study points: Among spike-specific TCRs, nearly half reportedly target unmutated variant regions. Only after the peak T cell response were repertoires sampled. In a largely white British group with more females than males, clonal diversity was possibly underestimated.

This clone appeared a single time. Its target is unknown. TCRdb's copy holds only in-frame clones and misses some; the assay was immunoSEQ multiplex PCR. This repertoire shows 120,000 or so clones, around 87% found once; its top ten account for around 9.3%. The CDR3 spans 15 residues. Germline CDR1 reads SEHNR; CDR2 reads FQNEAQ (reference sequence). J was trimmed by 2 bases and V by 5 bases; bases with no gene match: 4. The chain carries TRBV7-9 and TRBJ2-3; 10 nucleotides agree with TRBD2. The TCR sequence derives from an adult in good health. The starting material was peripheral blood, obtained on day 0 of AZD1222 vaccination. The CDR3 here is CASSPLAGATDTQYF. For the CDR3, the DNA is TGTGCCAGCAGCCCGCTAGCGGGGGCCACAGATACGCAGTATTTT.